Given below is one TCR beta chain in context. Data came from immunoSEQ multiplex PCR; TCRdb stores just in-frame clones and leaves some out. The sample lists around 300,000 clones; roughly 84% were seen once. These data belong to a study of shared clonotypes between healthy human individuals. About the research overall: Donors, aged 18 to 49, were two women and a few men.

J gave up 3 bases and V 4 bases, and 5 bases lay outside the gene matches. Germline V gives CDR1 SGHAT, CDR2 FQNNGV. This CDR3 contains 14 residues. All donors qualified as healthy HIV-negative adults and had experienced no recent acute infections or vaccinations. CD45RO+ cells plus CCR7-negative CD45RA+ TemRA cells formed CD8 memory. This chain uses TRBV11-2 with TRBJ2-5; 7 bases align to TRBD1. The sample taken for sequencing was memory CD8+ T cells sorted from blood. As to subset: CD45RO+ cells pooled with CCR7-negative TemRA cells. This clonotype originated in a man between 18 and 29 years old in good health. CDR3 loop: CASSSAGTEETQYF. In DNA form, the CDR3 reads TGTGCCAGCAGCTCCGCCGGGACAGAAGAGACCCAGTACTTC.